This T cell receptor (beta chain) originates from a study of blood T cell repertoires in COVID-19 (dated by TCRdb to the early 2020s). Study-wide context: Samples from collaborators originated in the United States, Italy and Spain and spanned both the acute and convalescent phases of COVID-19. The material from the prospective study consisted of cDNA or gDNA derived from T cells, B-cell-depleted T cells, or PBMCs. Subjects who had been exposed to COVID-19, were actively infected with it, or had recovered from it provided the deeply sampled blood TCRbeta repertoires that made up the dataset. The repertoires were released in a freely available public database meant as a resource for research on the immune response to SARS-CoV-2. Samples came from the ongoing ImmuneRACE study (first 160 participants) plus 1,254 subjects from 6 global collaborators. Sample metadata almost always included a de-identified subject ID, COVID-19 status, age in years and sex. Where HLA class I and class II types were available, the types were taken from metadata supplied by the sample provider, not from assay-based typing.

To note about this clone: There is no known antigen for this receptor. No clone much larger than this one lies a single base away; base qualities are absent.

V sheds 0 bases and J sheds 5 bases, leaving 7 bases between their ends. Per the germline V gene (reference sequence), MNHEY is the CDR1 and SMNVEV is the CDR2. From the cysteine up to the phenylalanine, the CDR3 has a length of 13 residues. Only the CDR3 part of the read is kept: 39 bases, read in frame from the first base. The full study reports these points: The amount of clinical and demographic metadata varied by source and participant and was provided uncurated.

A second Seattle source provided samples from volunteer blood donors who had recovered from COVID-19. The collaborating institutions used their own protocols to collect whole blood in K2EDTA tubes. Collaborator samples were shipped for TCRbeta analysis as frozen whole blood, isolated PBMCs, or DNA extracted from either sample type. TCRbeta CDR3 regions were amplified from genomic DNA using the immunoSEQ Assay, a bias-controlled multiplex PCR. In the source study's methods: The number of nucleated cells in each sample was estimated by amplification of reference gene primers within the assay. To quantify the absolute abundance of each unique TCRbeta CDR3 rearrangement, sequence reads were collapsed and filtered. For each sample, productive Simpson clonality was calculated as the square root of Simpson's diversity index over productive rearrangements. The immuneACCESS repertoire file appears here via TCRdb, limited to in-frame rearrangements. These files lack a portion of the clones; in checked studies, under half of the deficit traces to unresolved V genes, and the cause of the others is not known. Clonal size and the V and J genes are those of that table, whereas D and trimming came from the DNA. The sample profile shows about 300,000 clones; roughly 88% of them were found once. The ten largest clonotypes hold roughly 6.9% of the sample.

The source material was peripheral blood. This clonotype originated in a woman aged 25-40 years who had recovered from COVID-19. The V and J genes are TRBV27 and TRBJ1-2, with TRBD1 tentatively as D gene (5 bases match). The CDR3 corresponds to CASSLSAGYGYTF. The sequence in DNA is TGTGCCAGCAGTTTATCAGCAGGGTATGGCTACACCTTC.